One T cell receptor (beta chain) is described in this entry. The target antigen is unknown. Presence of unique molecular identifiers characterized the TCR beta cDNA libraries. cDNA molecules numbering 400,000 to 550,000 came from roughly 1 to 10 million T cells. TCRdb fed the PCR reads into MiXCR, producing one record per CDR3 protein. The data show hundreds of thousands of distinct CDR3 sequences, 44% seen once. The data stem from a study of post-analysis software for immune sequencing data. Study outcomes and limitations: In patients, TRBV5-6, TRBV5-1 and TRBV20-1 belonged to roughly five TRBV segments found more frequently than in controls.

CDR1 is LNHDA, CDR2 SQIVND, per germline (reference sequence). The V gene end was trimmed by 7 bases and the J gene end by 8 bases; junction bases not matched to a gene: 6. This CDR3 has 12 amino acids. The chain employs TRBV19 and TRBJ2-3; TRBD1 agrees at 7 bases. Sequencing used blood. The sequence was collected from a girl aged 5-17 years with multiple sclerosis. CDR3 nucleotides: TGTGCCAGTAAGGGGGCAGCTGCTACGCAGTATTTT. Translation gives CASKGAAATQYF.